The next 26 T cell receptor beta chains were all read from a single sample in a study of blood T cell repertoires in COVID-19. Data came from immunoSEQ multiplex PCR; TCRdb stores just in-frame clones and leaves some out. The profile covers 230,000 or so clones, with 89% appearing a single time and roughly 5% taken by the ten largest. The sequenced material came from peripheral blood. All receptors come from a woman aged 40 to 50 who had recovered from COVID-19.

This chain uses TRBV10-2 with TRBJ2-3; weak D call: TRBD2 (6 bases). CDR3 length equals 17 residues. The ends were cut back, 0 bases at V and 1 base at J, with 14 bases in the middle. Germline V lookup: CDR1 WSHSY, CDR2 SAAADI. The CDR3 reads CASSESPGVTGTDTQYF. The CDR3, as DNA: TGCGCCAGCAGTGAGTCCCCGGGGGTGACGGGCACAGATACGCAGTATTTT.

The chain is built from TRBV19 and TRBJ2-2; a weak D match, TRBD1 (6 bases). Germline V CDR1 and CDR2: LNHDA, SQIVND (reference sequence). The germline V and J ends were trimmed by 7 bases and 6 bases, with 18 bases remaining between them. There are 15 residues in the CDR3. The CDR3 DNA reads TGTGCCAGTACCCGTTACAGGGAAAGTCCCGGGGAGCTGTTTTTT. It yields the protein CASTRYRESPGELFF. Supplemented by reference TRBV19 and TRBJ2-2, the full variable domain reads DGGITQSPKYLFRKEGQNVTLSCEQNLNHDAMYWYRQDPGQGLRLIYYSQIVNDFQKGDIAEGYSVSREKKESFPLTVTSAQKNPTAFYLCASTRYRESPGELFFGEGSRLTVL.

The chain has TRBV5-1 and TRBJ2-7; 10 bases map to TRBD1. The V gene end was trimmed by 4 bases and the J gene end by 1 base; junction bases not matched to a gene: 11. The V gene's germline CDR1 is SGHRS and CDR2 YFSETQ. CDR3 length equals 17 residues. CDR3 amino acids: CASSPVGQGGLSYEQYV. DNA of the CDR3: TGCGCCAGCAGCCCGGTCGGACAGGGGGGCCTTTCCTACGAGCAGTACGTC.

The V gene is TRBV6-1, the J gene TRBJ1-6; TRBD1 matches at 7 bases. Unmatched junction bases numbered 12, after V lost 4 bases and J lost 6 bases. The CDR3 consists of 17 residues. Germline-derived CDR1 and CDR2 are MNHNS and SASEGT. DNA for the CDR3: TGTGCCAGCAGTGGAACAGGGGCGTCGAGGGGTAATTCACCCCTCCACTTT. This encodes CASSGTGASRGNSPLHF.

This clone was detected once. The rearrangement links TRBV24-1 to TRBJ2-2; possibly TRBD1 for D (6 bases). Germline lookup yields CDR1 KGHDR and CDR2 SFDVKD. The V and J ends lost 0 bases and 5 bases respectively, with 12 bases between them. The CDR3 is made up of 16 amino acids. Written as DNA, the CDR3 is TGTGCCACCAGTGATTTGGGACAGAGTAAAACCGGGGAGCTGTTTTTT. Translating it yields CATSDLGQSKTGELFF.

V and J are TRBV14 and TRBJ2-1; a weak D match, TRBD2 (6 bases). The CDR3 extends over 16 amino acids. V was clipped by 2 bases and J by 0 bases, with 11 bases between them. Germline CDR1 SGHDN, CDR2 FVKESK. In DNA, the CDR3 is TGTGCCAGCAGCCAATCGGTCGGGGGCTCCTACAATGAGCAGTTCTTC. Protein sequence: CASSQSVGGSYNEQFF.

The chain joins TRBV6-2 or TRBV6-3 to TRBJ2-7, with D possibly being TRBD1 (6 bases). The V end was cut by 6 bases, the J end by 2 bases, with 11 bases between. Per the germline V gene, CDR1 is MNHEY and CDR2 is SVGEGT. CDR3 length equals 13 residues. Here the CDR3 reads CASSRQVAYEQYV. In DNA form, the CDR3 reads TGTGCCAGCAGCAGACAGGTCGCCTACGAGCAGTACGTC.

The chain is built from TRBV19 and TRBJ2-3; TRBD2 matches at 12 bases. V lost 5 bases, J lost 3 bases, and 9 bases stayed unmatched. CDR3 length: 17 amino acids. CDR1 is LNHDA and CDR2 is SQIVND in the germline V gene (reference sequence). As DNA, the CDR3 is TGTGCCAGTAGTCTGACGTGGACTAGCGGGATTACAGATACGCAGTATTTT. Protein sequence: CASSLTWTSGITDTQYF.

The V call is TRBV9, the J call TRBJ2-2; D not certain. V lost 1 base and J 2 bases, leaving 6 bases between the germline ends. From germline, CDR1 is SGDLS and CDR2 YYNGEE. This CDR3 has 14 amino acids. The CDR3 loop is CASSVSANTGELFF. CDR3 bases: TGTGCCAGCAGCGTAAGCGCTAACACCGGGGAGCTGTTTTTT.

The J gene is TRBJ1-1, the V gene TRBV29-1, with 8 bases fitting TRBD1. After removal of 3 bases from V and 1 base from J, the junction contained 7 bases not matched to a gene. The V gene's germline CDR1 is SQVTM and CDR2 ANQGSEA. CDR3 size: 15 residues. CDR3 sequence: CSVESVGQENTEAFF. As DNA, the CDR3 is TGCAGCGTTGAGTCGGTGGGACAGGAGAACACTGAAGCTTTCTTT.

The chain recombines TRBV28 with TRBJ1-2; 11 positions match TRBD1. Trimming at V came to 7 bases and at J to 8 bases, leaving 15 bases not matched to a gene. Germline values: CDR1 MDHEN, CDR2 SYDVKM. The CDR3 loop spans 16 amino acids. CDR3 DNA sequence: TGTGCCAGCACCAAATCCGATGGGACAGGGGGTAGCGGCTACACCTTC. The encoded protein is CASTKSDGTGGSGYTF.

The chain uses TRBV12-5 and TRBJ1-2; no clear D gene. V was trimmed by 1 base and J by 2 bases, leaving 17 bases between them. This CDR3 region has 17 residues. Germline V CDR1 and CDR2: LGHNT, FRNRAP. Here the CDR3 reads CASGLAPPGGLNYGYTF. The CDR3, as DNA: TGTGCTAGTGGTTTGGCACCTCCAGGAGGGTTGAACTATGGCTACACCTTC.

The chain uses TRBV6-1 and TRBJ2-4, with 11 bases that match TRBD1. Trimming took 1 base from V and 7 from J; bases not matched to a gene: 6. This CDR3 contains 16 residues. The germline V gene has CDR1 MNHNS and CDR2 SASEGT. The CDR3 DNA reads TGTGCCAGCAGTGAAGTCGTTGGACAGGGGGCGAACATTCAGTACTTC. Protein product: CASSEVVGQGANIQYF.

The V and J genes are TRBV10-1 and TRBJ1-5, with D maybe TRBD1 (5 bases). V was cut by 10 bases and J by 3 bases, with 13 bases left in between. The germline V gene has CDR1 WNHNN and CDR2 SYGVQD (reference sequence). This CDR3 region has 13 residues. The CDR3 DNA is TGCGCCATCGAAAGACAGATCAATCAGCCCCAGCATTTT. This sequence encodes CAIERQINQPQHF.

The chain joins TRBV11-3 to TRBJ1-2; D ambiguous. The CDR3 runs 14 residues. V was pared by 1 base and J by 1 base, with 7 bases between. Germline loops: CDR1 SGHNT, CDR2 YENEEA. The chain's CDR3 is CASSLGPFNYGYTF. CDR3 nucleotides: TGTGCCAGCAGCTTAGGTCCGTTTAACTATGGCTACACCTTC.

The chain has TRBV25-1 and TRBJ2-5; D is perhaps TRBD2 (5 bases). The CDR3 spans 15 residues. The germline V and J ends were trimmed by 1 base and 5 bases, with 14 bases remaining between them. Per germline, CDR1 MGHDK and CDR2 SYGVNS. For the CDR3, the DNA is TGTGCCAGCAGTGAATCCGTGGGAGTCCTGGAGACCCAGTACTTC. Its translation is CASSESVGVLETQYF.

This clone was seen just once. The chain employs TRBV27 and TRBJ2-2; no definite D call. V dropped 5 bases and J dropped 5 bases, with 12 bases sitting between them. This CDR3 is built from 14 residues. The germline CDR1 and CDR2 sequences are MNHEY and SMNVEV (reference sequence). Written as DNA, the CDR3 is TGTGCCAGCAGTGGAGCGATAGTTACCGGGGAGCTGTTTTTT. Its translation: CASSGAIVTGELFF.

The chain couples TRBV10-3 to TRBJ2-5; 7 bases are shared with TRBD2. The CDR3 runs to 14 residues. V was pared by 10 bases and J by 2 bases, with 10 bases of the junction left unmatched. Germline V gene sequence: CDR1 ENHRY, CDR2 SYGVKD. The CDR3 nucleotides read TGTGCCACAAGTCCCCTAGCGGATCAAGAGACCCAGTACTTC. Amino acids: CATSPLADQETQYF.

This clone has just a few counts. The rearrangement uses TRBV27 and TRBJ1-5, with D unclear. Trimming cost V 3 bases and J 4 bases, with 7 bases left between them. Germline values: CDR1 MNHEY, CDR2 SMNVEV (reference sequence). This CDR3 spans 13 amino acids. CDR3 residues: CASSFLSNQPQHF. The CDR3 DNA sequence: TGTGCCAGCAGTTTTCTAAGTAATCAGCCCCAGCATTTT.

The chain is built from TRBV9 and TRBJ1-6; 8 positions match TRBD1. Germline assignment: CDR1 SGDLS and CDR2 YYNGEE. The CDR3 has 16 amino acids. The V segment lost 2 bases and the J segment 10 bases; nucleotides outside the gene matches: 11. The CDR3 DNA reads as TGTGCCAGCAGCGTCACACAAGACAGGGGTCGATCACCCCTCCACTTT. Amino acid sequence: CASSVTQDRGRSPLHF.

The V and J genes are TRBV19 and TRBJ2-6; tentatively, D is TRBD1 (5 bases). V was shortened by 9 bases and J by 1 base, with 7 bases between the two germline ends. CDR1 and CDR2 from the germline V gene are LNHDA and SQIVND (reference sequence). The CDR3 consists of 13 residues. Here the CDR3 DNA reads TGTGCCAGCAGGGTATCTGGGGCCAACGTCCTGACTTTC. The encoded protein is CASRVSGANVLTF.

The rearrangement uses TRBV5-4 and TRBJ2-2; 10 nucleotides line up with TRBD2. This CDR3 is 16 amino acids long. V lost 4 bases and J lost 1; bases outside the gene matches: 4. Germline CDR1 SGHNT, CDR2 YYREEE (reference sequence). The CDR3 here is CASSDIAGGNTGELFF. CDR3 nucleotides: TGTGCCAGCAGCGACATAGCGGGAGGGAACACCGGGGAGCTGTTTTTT.

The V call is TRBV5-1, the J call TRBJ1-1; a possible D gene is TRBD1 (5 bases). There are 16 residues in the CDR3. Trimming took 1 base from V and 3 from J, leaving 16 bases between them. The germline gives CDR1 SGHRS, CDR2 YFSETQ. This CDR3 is CASSLQYGRVDTEAFF. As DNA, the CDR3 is TGCGCCAGCAGCTTGCAGTACGGCAGGGTGGACACTGAAGCTTTCTTT. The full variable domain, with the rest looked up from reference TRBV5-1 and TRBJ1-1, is KAGVTQTPRYLIKTRGQQVTLSCSPISGHRSVSWYQQTPGQGLQFLFEYFSETQRNKGNFPGRFSGRQFSNSRSEMNVSTLELGDSALYLCASSLQYGRVDTEAFFGQGTRLTVV.

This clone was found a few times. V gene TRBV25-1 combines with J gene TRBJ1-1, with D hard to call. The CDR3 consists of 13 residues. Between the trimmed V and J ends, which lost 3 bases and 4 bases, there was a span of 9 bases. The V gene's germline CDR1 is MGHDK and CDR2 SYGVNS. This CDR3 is CASSDPPGTEAFF. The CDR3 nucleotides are TGTGCCAGCAGTGATCCCCCAGGCACTGAAGCTTTCTTT.

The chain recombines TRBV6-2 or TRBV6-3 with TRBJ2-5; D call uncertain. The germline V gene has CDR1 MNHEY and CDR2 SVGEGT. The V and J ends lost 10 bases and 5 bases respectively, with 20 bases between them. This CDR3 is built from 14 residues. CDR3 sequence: CATTPALVPETQYF. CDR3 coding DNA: TGTGCCACCACCCCAGCGCTAGTCCCTGAGACCCAGTACTTC.

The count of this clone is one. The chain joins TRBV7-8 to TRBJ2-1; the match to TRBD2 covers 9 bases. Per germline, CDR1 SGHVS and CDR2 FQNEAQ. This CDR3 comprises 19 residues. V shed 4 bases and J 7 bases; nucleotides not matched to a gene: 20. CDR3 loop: CASSSPPSGASGMKNEQFF. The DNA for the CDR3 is TGTGCCAGCAGCTCCCCCCCGTCTGGGGCTAGCGGGATGAAGAATGAGCAGTTCTTC.